This T cell receptor (beta chain) was captured in a study of Graves' ophthalmopathy and Graves' hyperthyroidism. Study-wide findings and caveats: Sensitivity of 87.88% and specificity of about 77% were achieved when a 13-signature model separated ophthalmopathy from stable hyperthyroidism.

About this clonotype: The antigen is unknown.

The CDR3 sequence is 16 residues long. CDR1 and CDR2 from the germline V gene are SEHNR and FQNEAQ (reference sequence). The trim removed 3 bases at V and 4 bases at J, leaving 11 bases unmatched. The authors amplified TCR beta CDR3 regions from RNA transcripts. HTBI-primed first-round RT-PCR preceded second-round multiplex PCR. TCRdb re-derived calls from the multiplex PCR reads in MiXCR, one entry per CDR3 protein. Altogether about 700,000 distinct CDR3 sequences are present, roughly two fifths being singletons, with the ten largest covering about 40%. PBMCs were density-gradient isolated from approximately 10 ml fresh blood.

This chain uses TRBV7-9 with TRBJ1-1; 7 nucleotides align to TRBD1. The receptor comes from an adult man with Graves' ophthalmopathy. The sequenced sample consisted of peripheral blood. The DNA for the CDR3 is TGTGCCAGCAGCTTTCCCAGACAGGGAGGGGGCACTGAAGCTTTCTTT. Its protein is CASSFPRQGGGTEAFF.